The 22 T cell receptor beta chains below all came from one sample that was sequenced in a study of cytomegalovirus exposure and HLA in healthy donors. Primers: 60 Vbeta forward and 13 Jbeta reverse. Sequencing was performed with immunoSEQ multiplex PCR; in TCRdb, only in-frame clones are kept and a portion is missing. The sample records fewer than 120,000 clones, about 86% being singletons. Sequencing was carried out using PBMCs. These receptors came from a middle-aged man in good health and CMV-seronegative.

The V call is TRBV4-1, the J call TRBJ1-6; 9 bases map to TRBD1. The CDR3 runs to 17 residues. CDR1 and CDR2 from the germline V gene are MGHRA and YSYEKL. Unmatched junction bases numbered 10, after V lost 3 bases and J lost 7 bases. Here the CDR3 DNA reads TGCGCCAGCAGCCATGAACAGGGGGCGGCAAGCAATTCACCCCTCCACTTT. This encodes CASSHEQGAASNSPLHF.

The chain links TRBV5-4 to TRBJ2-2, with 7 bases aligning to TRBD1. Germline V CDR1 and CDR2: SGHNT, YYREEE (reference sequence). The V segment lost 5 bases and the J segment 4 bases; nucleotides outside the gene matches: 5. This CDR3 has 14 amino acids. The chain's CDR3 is CASRQTGPTGELFF. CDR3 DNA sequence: TGTGCCAGCAGGCAGACAGGGCCCACCGGGGAGCTGTTTTTT.

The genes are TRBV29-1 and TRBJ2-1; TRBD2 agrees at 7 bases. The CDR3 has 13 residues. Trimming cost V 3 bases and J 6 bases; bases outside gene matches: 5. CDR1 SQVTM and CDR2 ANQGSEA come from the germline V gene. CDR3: CSVDVGGSNEQFF. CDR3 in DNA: TGCAGCGTTGATGTGGGAGGGAGCAATGAGCAGTTCTTC.

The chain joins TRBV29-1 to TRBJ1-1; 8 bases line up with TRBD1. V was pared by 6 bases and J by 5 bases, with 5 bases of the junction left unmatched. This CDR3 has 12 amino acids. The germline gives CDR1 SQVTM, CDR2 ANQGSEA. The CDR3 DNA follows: TGCAGCGTCGGACAGGGAGGTACTGAAGCTTTCTTT. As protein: CSVGQGGTEAFF.

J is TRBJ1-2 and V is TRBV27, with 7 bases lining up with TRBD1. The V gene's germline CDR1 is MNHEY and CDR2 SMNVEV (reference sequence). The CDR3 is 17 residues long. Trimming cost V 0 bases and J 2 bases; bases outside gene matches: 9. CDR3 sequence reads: CASSLSILPTGNYGYTF. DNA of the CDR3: TGTGCCAGCAGTTTATCGATTCTCCCGACAGGGAACTATGGCTACACCTTC.

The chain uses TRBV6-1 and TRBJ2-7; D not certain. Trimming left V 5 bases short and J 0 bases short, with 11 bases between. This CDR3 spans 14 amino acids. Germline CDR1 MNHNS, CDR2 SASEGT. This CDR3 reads CASSPLQSSYEQYF. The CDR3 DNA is TGTGCCAGCAGTCCCCTACAGAGCTCCTACGAGCAGTACTTC.

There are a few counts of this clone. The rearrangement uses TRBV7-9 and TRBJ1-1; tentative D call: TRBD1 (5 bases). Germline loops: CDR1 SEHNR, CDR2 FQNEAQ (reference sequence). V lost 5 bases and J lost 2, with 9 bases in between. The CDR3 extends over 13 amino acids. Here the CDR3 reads CASSQGVNTEAFF. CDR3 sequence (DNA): TGTGCCAGCAGCCAAGGGGTAAACACTGAAGCTTTCTTT.

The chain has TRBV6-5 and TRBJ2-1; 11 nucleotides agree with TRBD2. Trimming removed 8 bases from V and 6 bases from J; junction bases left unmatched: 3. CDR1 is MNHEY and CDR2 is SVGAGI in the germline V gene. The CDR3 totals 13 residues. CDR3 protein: CASSTSGGNEQFF. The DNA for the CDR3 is TGTGCCAGCTCTACTAGCGGGGGCAATGAGCAGTTCTTC.

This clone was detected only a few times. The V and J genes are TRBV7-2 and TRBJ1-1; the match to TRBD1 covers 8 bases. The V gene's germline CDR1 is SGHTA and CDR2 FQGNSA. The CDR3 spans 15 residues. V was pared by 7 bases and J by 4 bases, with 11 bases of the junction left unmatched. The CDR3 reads CASTLRTGSITEAFF. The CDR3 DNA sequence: TGTGCCAGCACACTGCGGACAGGGAGCATCACTGAAGCTTTCTTT.

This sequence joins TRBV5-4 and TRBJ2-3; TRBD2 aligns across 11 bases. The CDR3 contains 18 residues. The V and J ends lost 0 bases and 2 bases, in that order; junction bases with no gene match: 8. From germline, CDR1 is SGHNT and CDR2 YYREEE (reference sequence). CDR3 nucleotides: TGTGCCAGCAGCTTGGATGGTAGCGGGGGGGCTTCCACAGATACGCAGTATTTT. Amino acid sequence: CASSLDGSGGASTDTQYF.

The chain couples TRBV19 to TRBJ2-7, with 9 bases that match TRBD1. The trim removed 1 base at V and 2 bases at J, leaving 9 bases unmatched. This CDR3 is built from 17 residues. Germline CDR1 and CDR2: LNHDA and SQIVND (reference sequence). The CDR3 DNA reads TGTGCCAGTAGTATAGGGGGGCTAGACAGGGGGACCTACGAGCAGTACTTC. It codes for CASSIGGLDRGTYEQYF.

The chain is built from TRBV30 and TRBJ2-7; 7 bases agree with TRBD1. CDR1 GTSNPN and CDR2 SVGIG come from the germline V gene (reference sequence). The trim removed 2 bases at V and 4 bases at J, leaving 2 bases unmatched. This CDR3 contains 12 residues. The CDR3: CAWSQGQYEQYF. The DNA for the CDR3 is TGTGCCTGGAGTCAGGGACAGTACGAGCAGTACTTC.

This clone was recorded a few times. The DNA for the CDR3 is TGTGCCAGCAGCTTAGTTGTGGGGGGAACTGAAGCTTTCTTT. The encoded protein is CASSLVVGGTEAFF. This chain links TRBV7-2 with TRBJ1-1; tentatively, D is TRBD1 (5 bases). Trimming removed 1 base from V and 5 bases from J, with 11 bases in between. CDR3 length: 14 amino acids. Germline CDR1 SGHTA, CDR2 FQGNSA.

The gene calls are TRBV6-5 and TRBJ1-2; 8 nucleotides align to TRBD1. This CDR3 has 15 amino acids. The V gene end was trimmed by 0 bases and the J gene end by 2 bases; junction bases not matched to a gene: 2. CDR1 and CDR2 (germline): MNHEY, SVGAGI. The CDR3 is CASSYSSGGNYGYTF. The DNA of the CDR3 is TGTGCCAGCAGTTACTCTTCAGGGGGCAACTATGGCTACACCTTC.

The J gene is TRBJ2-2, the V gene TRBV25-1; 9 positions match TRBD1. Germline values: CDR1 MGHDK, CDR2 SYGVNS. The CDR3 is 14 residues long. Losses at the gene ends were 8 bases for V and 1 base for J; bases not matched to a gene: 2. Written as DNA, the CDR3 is TGTGCCAGCGCGGGACAGGGGAACACCGGGGAGCTGTTTTTT. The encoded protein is CASAGQGNTGELFF.

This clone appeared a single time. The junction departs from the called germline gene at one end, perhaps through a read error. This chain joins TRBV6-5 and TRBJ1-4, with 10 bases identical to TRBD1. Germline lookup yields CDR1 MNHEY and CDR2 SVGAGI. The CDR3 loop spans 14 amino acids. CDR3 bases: TGTGCCAGCAGTCGACAGGGGGCTAAAGAAAAACTGTTTTTT. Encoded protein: CASSRQGAKEKLFF.

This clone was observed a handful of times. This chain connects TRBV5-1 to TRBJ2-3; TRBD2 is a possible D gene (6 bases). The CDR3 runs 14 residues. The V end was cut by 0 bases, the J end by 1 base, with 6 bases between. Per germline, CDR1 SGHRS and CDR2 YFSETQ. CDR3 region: CASSLAGGTDTQYF. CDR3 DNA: TGCGCCAGCAGCTTGGCGGGGGGCACAGATACGCAGTATTTT.

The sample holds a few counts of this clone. In DNA, the CDR3 is TGTGCCAGCAGCTTAGAGGGGGCAGGTGCAGATACGCAGTATTTT. This codes for CASSLEGAGADTQYF. The rearrangement uses TRBV7-9 and TRBJ2-3, with 7 bases matching TRBD1. Germline V gives CDR1 SEHNR, CDR2 FQNEAQ (reference sequence). The CDR3 extends over 15 amino acids. V shed 1 base, J shed 4 bases, and the junction held 5 bases outside the gene matches. Based on the CDR3 plus reference TRBV7-9 and TRBJ2-3, the full variable domain is DTGVSQNPRHKITKRGQNVTFRCDPISEHNRLYWYRQTLGQGPEFLTYFQNEAQLEKSRLLSDRFSAERPKGSFSTLEIQRTEQGDSAMYLCASSLEGAGADTQYFGPGTRLTVL.

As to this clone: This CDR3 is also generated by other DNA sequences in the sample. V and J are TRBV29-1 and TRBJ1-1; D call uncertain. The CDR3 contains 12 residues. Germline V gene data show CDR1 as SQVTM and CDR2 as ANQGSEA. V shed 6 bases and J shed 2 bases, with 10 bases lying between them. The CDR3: CSVLYSNTEAFF. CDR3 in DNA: TGCAGCGTCTTATACAGCAACACTGAAGCTTTCTTT. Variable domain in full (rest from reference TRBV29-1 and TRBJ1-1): SAVISQKPSRDICQRGTSLTIQCQVDSQVTMMFWYRQQPGQSLTLIATANQGSEATYESGFVIDKFPISRPNLTFSTLTVSNMSPEDSSIYLCSVLYSNTEAFFGQGTRLTVV.

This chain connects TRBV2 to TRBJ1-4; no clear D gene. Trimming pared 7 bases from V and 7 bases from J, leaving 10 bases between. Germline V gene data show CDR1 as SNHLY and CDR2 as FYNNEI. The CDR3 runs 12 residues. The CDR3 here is CASNREGEKLFF. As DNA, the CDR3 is TGTGCCAGCAATCGGGAAGGTGAAAAACTGTTTTTT.

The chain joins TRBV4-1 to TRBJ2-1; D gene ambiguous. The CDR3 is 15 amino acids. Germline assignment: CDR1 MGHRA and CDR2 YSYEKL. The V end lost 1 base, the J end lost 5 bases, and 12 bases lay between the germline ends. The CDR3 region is CASSQGASLNNEQFF. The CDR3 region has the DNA TGCGCCAGCAGCCAAGGGGCGTCCCTTAACAATGAGCAGTTCTTC.

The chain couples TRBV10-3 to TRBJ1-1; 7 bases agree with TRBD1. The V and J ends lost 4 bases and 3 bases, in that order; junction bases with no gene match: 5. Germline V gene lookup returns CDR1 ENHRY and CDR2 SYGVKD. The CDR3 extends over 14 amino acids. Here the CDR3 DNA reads TGTGCCATCAGTGCCGACAGGGCCTACACTGAAGCTTTCTTT. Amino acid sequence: CAISADRAYTEAFF.